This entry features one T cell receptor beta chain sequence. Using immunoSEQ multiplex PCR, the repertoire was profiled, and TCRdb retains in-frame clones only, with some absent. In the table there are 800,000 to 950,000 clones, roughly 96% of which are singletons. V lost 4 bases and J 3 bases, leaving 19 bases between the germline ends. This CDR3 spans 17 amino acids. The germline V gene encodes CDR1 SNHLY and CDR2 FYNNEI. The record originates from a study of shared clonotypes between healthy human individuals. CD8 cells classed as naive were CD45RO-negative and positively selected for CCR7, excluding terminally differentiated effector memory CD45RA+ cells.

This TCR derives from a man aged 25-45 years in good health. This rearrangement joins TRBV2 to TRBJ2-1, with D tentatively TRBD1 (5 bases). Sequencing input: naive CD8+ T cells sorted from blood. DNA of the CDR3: TGTGCCAGCAGTGGCCGAAAATCGAGACAGTTCTACAATGAGCAGTTCTTC. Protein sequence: CASSGRKSRQFYNEQFF.